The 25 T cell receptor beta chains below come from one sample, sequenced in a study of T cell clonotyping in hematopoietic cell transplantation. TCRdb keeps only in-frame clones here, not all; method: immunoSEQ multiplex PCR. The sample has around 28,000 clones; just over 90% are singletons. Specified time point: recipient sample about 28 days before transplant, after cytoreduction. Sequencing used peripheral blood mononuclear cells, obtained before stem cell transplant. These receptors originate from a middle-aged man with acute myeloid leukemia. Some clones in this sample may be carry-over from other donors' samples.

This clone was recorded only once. The CDR3 DNA sequence: TGCGCCAGCAGCTCGGGACTAGCGGAATCCCAGTACTTC. Translation gives CASSSGLAESQYF. The chain combines TRBV5-1 with TRBJ2-5; 11 bases map to TRBD2. The CDR3 is 13 residues long. In germline, CDR1 is SGHRS, CDR2 YFSETQ. The V segment lost 3 bases and the J segment 9 bases; nucleotides outside the gene matches: 4.

CDR3 nucleotides: TGTGCCAGCAGCTCTCAGGGGCACGGGGAGCTGTTTTTT. It specifies CASSSQGHGELFF. This chain connects TRBV7-3 to TRBJ2-2, with D possibly TRBD1 on 6 matching bases. The V end lost 4 bases, the J end lost 7 bases, and 10 bases lay between the germline ends. The CDR3 is 13 residues long. From germline, CDR1 is SGHTA and CDR2 FQGTGA.

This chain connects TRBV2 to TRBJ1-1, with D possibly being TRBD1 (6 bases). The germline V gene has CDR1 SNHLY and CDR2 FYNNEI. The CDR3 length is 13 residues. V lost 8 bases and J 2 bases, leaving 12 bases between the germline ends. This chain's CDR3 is CASGWTVNTEAFF. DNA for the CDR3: TGTGCCAGCGGATGGACAGTAAACACTGAAGCTTTCTTT.

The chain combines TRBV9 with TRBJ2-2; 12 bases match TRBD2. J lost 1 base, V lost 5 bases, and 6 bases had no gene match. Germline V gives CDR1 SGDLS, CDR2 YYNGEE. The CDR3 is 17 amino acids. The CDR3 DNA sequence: TGTGCCAGCAGTGGGGGACTAGCGGGTTGGAACACCGGGGAGCTGTTTTTT. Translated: CASSGGLAGWNTGELFF. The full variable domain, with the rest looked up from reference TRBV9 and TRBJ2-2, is DSGVTQTPKHLITATGQRVTLRCSPRSGDLSVYWYQQSLDQGLQFLIQYYNGEERAKGNILERFSAQQFPDLHSELNLSSLELGDSALYFCASSGGLAGWNTGELFFGEGSRLTVL.

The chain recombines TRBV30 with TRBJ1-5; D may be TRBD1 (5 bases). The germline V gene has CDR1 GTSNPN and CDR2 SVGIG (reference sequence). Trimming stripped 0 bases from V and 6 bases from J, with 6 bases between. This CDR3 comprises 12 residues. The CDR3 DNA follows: TGTGCCTGGAGTGTAGGGGTTCAGCCCCAGCATTTT. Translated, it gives CAWSVGVQPQHF.

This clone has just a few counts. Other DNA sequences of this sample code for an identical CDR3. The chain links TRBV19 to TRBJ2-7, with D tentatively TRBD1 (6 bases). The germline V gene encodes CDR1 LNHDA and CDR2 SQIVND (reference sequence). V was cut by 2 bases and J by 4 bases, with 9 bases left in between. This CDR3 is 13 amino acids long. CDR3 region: CASSISRGYEQYF. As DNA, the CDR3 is TGTGCCAGTAGTATAAGCAGGGGATACGAGCAGTACTTC.

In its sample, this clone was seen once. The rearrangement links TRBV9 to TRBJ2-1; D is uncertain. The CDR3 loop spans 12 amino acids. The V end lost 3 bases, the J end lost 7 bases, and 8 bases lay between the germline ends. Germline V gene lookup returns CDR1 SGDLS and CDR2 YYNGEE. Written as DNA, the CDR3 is TGTGCCAGCAGCGCCTTTTCGAATGAGCAGTTCTTC. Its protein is CASSAFSNEQFF.

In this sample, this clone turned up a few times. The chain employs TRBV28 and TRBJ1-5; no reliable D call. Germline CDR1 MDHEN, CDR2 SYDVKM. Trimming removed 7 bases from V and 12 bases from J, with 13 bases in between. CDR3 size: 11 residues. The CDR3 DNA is TGTGCCAGCACTGGGTTCGACGTCCAGCATTTT. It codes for CASTGFDVQHF. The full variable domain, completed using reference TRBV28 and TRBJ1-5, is DVKVTQSSRYLVKRTGEKVFLECVQDMDHENMFWYRQDPGLGLRLIYFSYDVKMKEKGDIPEGYSVSREKKERFSLILESASTNQTSMYLCASTGFDVQHFGDGTRLSIL.

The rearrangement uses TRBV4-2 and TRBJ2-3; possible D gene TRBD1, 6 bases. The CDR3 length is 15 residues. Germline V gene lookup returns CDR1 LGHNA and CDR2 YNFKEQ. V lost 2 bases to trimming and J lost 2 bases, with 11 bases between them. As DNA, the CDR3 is TGTGCCAGCAGCCAACTTCAGGGGAACACAGATACGCAGTATTTT. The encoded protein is CASSQLQGNTDTQYF.

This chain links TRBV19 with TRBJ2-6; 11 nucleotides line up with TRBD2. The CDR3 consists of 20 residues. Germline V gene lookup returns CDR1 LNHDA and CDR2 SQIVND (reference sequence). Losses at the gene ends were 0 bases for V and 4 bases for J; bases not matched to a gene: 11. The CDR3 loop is CASSIEPLLAGARGANVLTF. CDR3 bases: TGTGCCAGTAGTATAGAGCCGCTACTAGCGGGAGCGAGGGGGGCCAACGTCCTGACTTTC.

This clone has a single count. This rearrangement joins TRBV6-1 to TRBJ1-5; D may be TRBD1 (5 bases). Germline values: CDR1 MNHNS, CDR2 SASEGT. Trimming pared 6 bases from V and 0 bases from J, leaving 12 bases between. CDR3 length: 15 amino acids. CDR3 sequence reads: CASRTDKSSNQPQHF. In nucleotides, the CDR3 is TGTGCCAGCAGAACGGACAAGAGTAGCAATCAGCCCCAGCATTTT.

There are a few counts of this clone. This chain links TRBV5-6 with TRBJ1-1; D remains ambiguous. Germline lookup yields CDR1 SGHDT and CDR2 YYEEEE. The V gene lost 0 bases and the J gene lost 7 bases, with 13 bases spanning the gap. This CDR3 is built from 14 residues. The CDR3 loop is CASSLGVYLIEAFF. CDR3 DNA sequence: TGTGCCAGCAGCTTGGGAGTTTACCTCATTGAAGCTTTCTTT.

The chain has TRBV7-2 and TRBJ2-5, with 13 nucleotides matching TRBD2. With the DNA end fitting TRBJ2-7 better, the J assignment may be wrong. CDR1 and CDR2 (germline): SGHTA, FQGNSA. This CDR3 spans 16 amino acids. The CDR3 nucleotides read TGTGCCAGCAGCCTCGAAGGGACTAGCGGGGCCTACGAGCAGTACTTC. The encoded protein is CASSLEGTSGAYEQYF.

The CDR3 bases are TGCGCCAGTGCCGGAGCCATCTCCTACGAGCAGTACTTC. Translation gives CASAGAISYEQYF. This chain joins TRBV5-1 and TRBJ2-7, with D unclear. CDR3 length: 13 amino acids. V shed 8 bases and J shed 0 bases, with 12 bases lying between them. Germline assignment: CDR1 SGHRS and CDR2 YFSETQ. The whole variable domain, filled in from reference TRBV5-1 and TRBJ2-7, reads KAGVTQTPRYLIKTRGQQVTLSCSPISGHRSVSWYQQTPGQGLQFLFEYFSETQRNKGNFPGRFSGRQFSNSRSEMNVSTLELGDSALYLCASAGAISYEQYFGPGTRLTVT.

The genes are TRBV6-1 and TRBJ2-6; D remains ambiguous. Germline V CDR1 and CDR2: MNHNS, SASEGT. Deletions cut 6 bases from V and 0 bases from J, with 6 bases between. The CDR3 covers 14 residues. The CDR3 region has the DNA TGTGCCAGCAGAATGAGCTCTGGGGCCAACGTCCTGACTTTC. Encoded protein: CASRMSSGANVLTF.

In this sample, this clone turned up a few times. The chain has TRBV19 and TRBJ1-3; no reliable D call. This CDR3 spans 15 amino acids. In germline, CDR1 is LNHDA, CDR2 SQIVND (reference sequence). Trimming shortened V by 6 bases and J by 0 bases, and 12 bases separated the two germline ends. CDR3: CASSMTLFSGNTIYF. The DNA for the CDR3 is TGTGCCAGTAGCATGACACTCTTCTCTGGAAACACCATATATTTT.

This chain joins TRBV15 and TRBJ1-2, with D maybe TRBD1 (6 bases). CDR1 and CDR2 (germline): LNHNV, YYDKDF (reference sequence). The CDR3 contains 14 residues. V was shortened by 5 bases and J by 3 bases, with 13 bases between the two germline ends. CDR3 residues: CATSSQGYHYGYTF. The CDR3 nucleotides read TGTGCCACCAGCTCACAGGGATATCACTATGGCTACACCTTC.

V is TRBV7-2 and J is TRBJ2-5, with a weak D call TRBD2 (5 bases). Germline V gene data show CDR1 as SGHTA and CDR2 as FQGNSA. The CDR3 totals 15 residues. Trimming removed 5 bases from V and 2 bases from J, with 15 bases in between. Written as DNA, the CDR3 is TGTGCCAGCAGCGCGCAACCGGGGAGACAAGAGACCCAGTACTTC. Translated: CASSAQPGRQETQYF.

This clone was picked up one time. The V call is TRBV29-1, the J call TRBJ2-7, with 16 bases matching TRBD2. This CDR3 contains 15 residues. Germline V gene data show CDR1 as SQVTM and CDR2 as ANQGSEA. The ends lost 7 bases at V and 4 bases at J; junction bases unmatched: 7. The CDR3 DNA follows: TGCAGCGCCCTGGGACTAGCGGGAGGGAGGTACGAGCAGTACTTC. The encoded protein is CSALGLAGGRYEQYF.

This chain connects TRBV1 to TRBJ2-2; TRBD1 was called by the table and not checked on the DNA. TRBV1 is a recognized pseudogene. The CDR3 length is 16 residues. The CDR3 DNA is TGCACCAGCAGCCAACTCGCCCAGGGGGGCCACGGGGAGCTGTTTTTT. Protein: CTSSQLAQGGHGELFF.

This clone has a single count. CDR3 DNA: TGTGCCATCAGTGAGCCGGGACAGGGGAAGGCTAGGAATCAGCCCCAGCATTTT. Protein product: CAISEPGQGKARNQPQHF. The gene calls are TRBV10-3 and TRBJ1-5; TRBD1 matches 10 bases. Trimming at V came to 2 bases and at J to 4 bases, leaving 11 bases not matched to a gene. The CDR3 extends over 18 amino acids. Germline assignment: CDR1 ENHRY and CDR2 SYGVKD.

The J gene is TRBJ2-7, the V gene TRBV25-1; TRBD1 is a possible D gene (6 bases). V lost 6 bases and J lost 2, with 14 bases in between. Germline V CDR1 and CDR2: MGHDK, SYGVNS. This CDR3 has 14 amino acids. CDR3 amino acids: CASRGETGTYEQYF. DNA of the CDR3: TGTGCCAGCAGGGGGGAGACAGGAACCTACGAGCAGTACTTC.

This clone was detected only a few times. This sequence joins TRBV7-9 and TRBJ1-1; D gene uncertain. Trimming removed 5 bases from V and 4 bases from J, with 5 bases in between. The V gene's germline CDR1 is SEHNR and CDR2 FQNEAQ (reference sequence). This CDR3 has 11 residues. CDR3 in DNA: TGTGCCAGCAGCGCGGCCACTGAAGCTTTCTTT. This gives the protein CASSAATEAFF.

CDR3 in DNA: TGTGCCAGCAAGGCAGGCGATATGAACACTGAAGCTTTCTTT. Its translation is CASKAGDMNTEAFF. The chain recombines TRBV9 with TRBJ1-1; the D is unclear. The CDR3 is 14 residues long. Germline-derived CDR1 and CDR2 are SGDLS and YYNGEE. Trimming stripped 6 bases from V and 0 bases from J, with 12 bases between.

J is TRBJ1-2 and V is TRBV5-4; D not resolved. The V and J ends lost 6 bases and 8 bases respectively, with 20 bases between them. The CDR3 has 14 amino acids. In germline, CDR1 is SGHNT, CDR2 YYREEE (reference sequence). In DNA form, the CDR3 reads TGTGCCAGCACCTCTCCCCTGGACGGGAGGGGCTACACCTTC. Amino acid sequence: CASTSPLDGRGYTF.